This passage covers 31 T cell receptor beta chains from one sample sequenced in a study of T cells in Graves' hyperthyroidism and ophthalmopathy. Amplified TCR beta CDR3 regions derived from RNA transcripts. A first-round RT-PCR of the TCR CDR3 used the HTBI primer set. TCRdb analysed the multiplex PCR reads with MiXCR anew, one entry per CDR3 protein. The sample records over 400,000 distinct CDR3 sequences, roughly 15% being singletons. The sample consisted of blood. The receptors were sampled from a man younger than 35 with Graves' ophthalmopathy.

This clonotype has only a few counts. The V and J genes are TRBV3-1 and TRBJ2-6, with D hard to call. The V end was cut by 2 bases, the J end by 0 bases, with 11 bases between. The length of the CDR3 is 17 residues. Per the germline V gene, CDR1 is LGHDT and CDR2 is YNNKEL (reference sequence). The CDR3 region has the DNA TGTGCCAGCAGCCAACCACAAGCTTACTCTGGGGCCAACGTCCTGACTTTC. Translation gives CASSQPQAYSGANVLTF.

This clonotype was counted many times. The chain is built from TRBV12-3 or TRBV12-4 and TRBJ2-1; 13 bases match TRBD2. V dropped 3 bases and J dropped 3; count of bases not matched to a gene: 5. The CDR3 runs 17 residues. CDR3 coding DNA: TGTGCCAGCAGTTTTGAGACTAGCGGGGGGTACTACAATGAGCAGTTCTTC. It codes for CASSFETSGGYYNEQFF.

This clonotype was seen more than once but under ten times. The V gene is TRBV4-1, the J gene TRBJ1-2; TRBD1 is a possible D gene (5 bases). Trimming cost V 6 bases and J 3 bases, with 20 bases left between them. This CDR3 is 16 amino acids long. CDR1 and CDR2 (germline): MGHRA, YSYEKL. The CDR3 region is CASSQQFGLGHYGYTF. The CDR3 DNA sequence: TGCGCCAGCAGTCAACAGTTCGGGTTGGGACACTATGGCTACACCTTC.

This clonotype was found a few times. The chain uses TRBV19 and TRBJ2-7; tentative D call: TRBD1 (7 bases). Germline assignment: CDR1 LNHDA and CDR2 SQIVND (reference sequence). Trimming stripped 5 bases from V and 4 bases from J, with 18 bases between. The CDR3 loop spans 15 amino acids. CDR3 nucleotide sequence: TGTGCCAGTAGTCCGAGTGCGGGACAGACTTACGAGCAGTACTTC. Translation: CASSPSAGQTYEQYF.

The gene calls are TRBV10-3 and TRBJ2-3; 9 bases fit TRBD1. The CDR3 is made up of 15 amino acids. Trimming removed 6 bases from V and 0 bases from J; junction bases left unmatched: 4. Germline lookup yields CDR1 ENHRY and CDR2 SYGVKD. CDR3 DNA sequence: TGTGCCATCAGCTACAGGGGGCCTAGCACAGATACGCAGTATTTT. Its protein product is CAISYRGPSTDTQYF.

The V gene is TRBV18, the J gene TRBJ2-1; 7 bases align to TRBD2. V gave up 5 bases and J gave up 3 bases; unmatched junction bases: 4. The CDR3 loop spans 14 amino acids. The V gene's germline CDR1 is KGHSH and CDR2 LQKENI. The DNA for the CDR3 is TGTGCCAGCTCAGGGCGGGACTACTACAATGAGCAGTTCTTC. Translating gives CASSGRDYYNEQFF.

This clonotype has a count of ten or more. V gene TRBV18 combines with J gene TRBJ2-5; D gene ambiguous. This CDR3 is built from 11 residues. Germline V gene lookup returns CDR1 KGHSH and CDR2 LQKENI. Trimming stripped 6 bases from V and 4 bases from J, with 6 bases between. CDR3 protein: CASSDPETQYF. For the CDR3, the DNA is TGTGCCAGCTCGGATCCAGAGACCCAGTACTTC.

This clonotype was seen at least ten times. CDR3 sequence (DNA): TGTGCCAGCAGCCCCCGGGACAGGGAGGCTGATACGCAGTATTTT. Protein sequence: CASSPRDREADTQYF. The chain employs TRBV7-9 and TRBJ2-3, with 9 bases that match TRBD1. Germline CDR1 SEHNR, CDR2 FQNEAQ (reference sequence). The junction had 9 bases not matched to a gene; V was cut back by 5 bases and J by 6 bases. This CDR3 comprises 15 residues.

This clonotype has a count of ten or more. The chain uses TRBV20-1 and TRBJ2-7; a possible D gene is TRBD2 (6 bases). The CDR3 spans 14 residues. V lost 3 bases to trimming and J lost 2 bases, with 14 bases between them. From germline, CDR1 is DFQATT and CDR2 SNEGSKA (reference sequence). CDR3 in amino acids: CSARSGRSTYEQYF. CDR3 DNA sequence: TGCAGTGCTAGGTCCGGGAGATCCACCTACGAGCAGTACTTC.

This clonotype was counted at least ten times. The gene calls are TRBV10-1 and TRBJ2-2; 9 nucleotides agree with TRBD1. The CDR3 has 17 residues. The germline V gene has CDR1 WNHNN and CDR2 SYGVQD (reference sequence). Trimming at V came to 3 bases and at J to 5 bases, leaving 10 bases not matched to a gene. This CDR3 is CASSDGQGKHWTGELFF. The CDR3 DNA sequence: TGCGCCAGCAGTGATGGACAGGGGAAGCACTGGACCGGGGAGCTGTTTTTT.

Turning to this clonotype: A much larger clone differs by one base, so this may be a read error. Here the CDR3 omits its conserved ending phenylalanine or tryptophan, so a read error is the likely source. This chain uses TRBV27 with TRBJ2-7, with a tentative D call TRBD1 (5 bases). This CDR3 is 15 amino acids long. Trimming cost V 8 bases and J 4 bases, with 21 bases left between them. Per the germline V gene, CDR1 is MNHEY and CDR2 is SMNVEV (reference sequence). The CDR3 sequence is CASGRPRETSYEQYL. The CDR3 DNA is TGTGCCAGCGGCCGCCCCAGGGAAACTTCATACGAGCAGTACCTC.

This chain connects TRBV3-1 to TRBJ2-7; 9 nucleotides match TRBD2. Trimming removed 1 base from V and 6 bases from J; junction bases left unmatched: 7. CDR1 is LGHDT and CDR2 is YNNKEL in the germline V gene (reference sequence). The CDR3 runs 15 residues. CDR3: CASSQGTSAPLEQYF. The CDR3 bases are TGTGCCAGCAGCCAAGGGACTAGCGCACCACTCGAGCAGTACTTC.

The gene calls are TRBV29-1 and TRBJ1-1; 8 nucleotides align to TRBD1. This CDR3 is 18 amino acids long. The V gene end was trimmed by 6 bases and the J gene end by 1 base; junction bases not matched to a gene: 19. CDR1 is SQVTM, CDR2 ANQGSEA, per germline. The CDR3 region has the DNA TGCAGCGTCGGCCGGGCCAATGACAGGGGACACTGGAACACTGAAGCTTTCTTT. Translation: CSVGRANDRGHWNTEAFF. The variable domain in full, with the rest retrieved from reference TRBV29-1 and TRBJ1-1, is SAVISQKPSRDICQRGTSLTIQCQVDSQVTMMFWYRQQPGQSLTLIATANQGSEATYESGFVIDKFPISRPNLTFSTLTVSNMSPEDSSIYLCSVGRANDRGHWNTEAFFGQGTRLTVV.

This clonotype was detected only a few times. This rearrangement joins TRBV6-5 to TRBJ1-2; D is ambiguous. The ends were cut back, 0 bases at V and 4 bases at J, with 9 bases in the middle. CDR1 is MNHEY and CDR2 is SVGAGI in the germline V gene. The CDR3 is 14 amino acids. CDR3 residues: CASSYSITTYGYTF. CDR3 sequence (DNA): TGTGCCAGCAGTTACTCGATAACTACCTATGGCTACACCTTC.

The chain recombines TRBV3-1 with TRBJ2-1; 9 nucleotides match TRBD1. CDR3 size: 14 residues. CDR1 LGHDT and CDR2 YNNKEL come from the germline V gene (reference sequence). Trimming took 4 bases from V and 10 from J; bases not matched to a gene: 8. The CDR3 is CASSPTTGGYEQFF. In nucleotides, the CDR3 is TGTGCCAGCAGCCCAACGACAGGGGGGTACGAGCAGTTCTTC.

The CDR3 region is CALQTGTGKYGYTF. The CDR3 DNA reads as TGCGCCCTACAAACCGGGACAGGAAAGTATGGCTACACCTTC. This chain connects TRBV10-2 to TRBJ1-2; 8 bases fit TRBD1. The ends lost 11 bases at V and 5 bases at J; junction bases unmatched: 13. In germline, CDR1 is WSHSY, CDR2 SAAADI. This CDR3 region has 14 residues.

As to this clonotype: A much larger clone lies one base from this, so it may be a read error. The V gene is TRBV12-3 or TRBV12-4, the J gene TRBJ2-1, with D possibly called TRBD1 or TRBD2 (5 bases each). The V end lost 3 bases, the J end lost 8 bases, and 17 bases lay between the germline ends. CDR3 length: 15 residues. CDR3 protein: CASSLGPEGRHEQFF. The CDR3 DNA follows: TGTGCCAGCAGTTTGGGACCAGAGGGGCGGCATGAGCAGTTCTTC.

This clonotype was counted ten times or more. CDR3 amino acids: CSARLSGGRMYNEQFF. The CDR3 region has the DNA TGCAGTGCTAGACTTAGCGGGGGGAGAATGTACAATGAGCAGTTCTTC. This chain links TRBV20-1 with TRBJ2-1, with 10 bases lining up with TRBD2. The CDR3 covers 16 residues. Losses at the gene ends were 2 bases for V and 4 bases for J; bases not matched to a gene: 8. CDR1 is DFQATT and CDR2 is SNEGSKA in the germline V gene (reference sequence).

This clonotype was observed a handful of times. The chain combines TRBV19 with TRBJ1-1; TRBD1 is a possible D gene (5 bases). V dropped 3 bases and J dropped 0 bases, with 8 bases sitting between them. This CDR3 has 14 amino acids. Per the germline V gene, CDR1 is LNHDA and CDR2 is SQIVND (reference sequence). The CDR3 spells CASSMTRVNTEAFF. DNA for the CDR3: TGTGCCAGTAGTATGACCAGGGTGAACACTGAAGCTTTCTTT.

The sample holds a few counts of this clonotype. V is TRBV4-1 and J is TRBJ1-1; D is possibly TRBD1 (6 bases). V shed 3 bases and J shed 6 bases, with 11 bases lying between them. This CDR3 contains 13 residues. Germline-derived CDR1 and CDR2 are MGHRA and YSYEKL. CDR3 sequence: CASSHRGFAEAFF. The CDR3 DNA sequence: TGCGCCAGCAGCCATAGGGGGTTCGCTGAAGCTTTCTTT.

The chain is built from TRBV25-1 and TRBJ2-5; D is unresolved. CDR3 length: 13 residues. Germline CDR1 is MGHDK and CDR2 is SYGVNS. V was clipped by 0 bases and J by 5 bases, with 7 bases between them. The chain's CDR3 is CASSEYARETQYF. The CDR3 nucleotides are TGTGCCAGCAGTGAATACGCAAGGGAGACCCAGTACTTC.

As concerns this clonotype: A much larger clone is a single base away; this may be a read error. This chain joins TRBV20-1 and TRBJ2-1; D is uncertain. The CDR3 extends over 12 amino acids. Trimming shortened V by 6 bases and J by 9 bases, and 15 bases separated the two germline ends. Germline V CDR1 and CDR2: DFQATT, SNEGSKA (reference sequence). CDR3 in DNA: TGCAGTGCGAAGACCCCCTTTGTTGAGCAGTTCTTC. Translation: CSAKTPFVEQFF.

CDR3 nucleotides: TGCGCCAGCAGCTGGGGGACAGCTGGAAACACCATATATTTT. Amino acid sequence: CASSWGTAGNTIYF. This chain uses TRBV5-1 with TRBJ1-3; TRBD1 agrees at 7 bases. Unmatched junction bases numbered 2, after V lost 3 bases and J lost 2 bases. CDR1 is SGHRS and CDR2 is YFSETQ in the germline V gene. The CDR3 consists of 14 residues.

This clonotype was seen repeatedly, ten times or more. This rearrangement joins TRBV12-5 to TRBJ2-2; 8 bases match TRBD2. Germline V gene lookup returns CDR1 LGHNT and CDR2 FRNRAP. This CDR3 has 18 amino acids. V lost 4 bases to trimming and J lost 3 bases; unmatched junction nucleotides: 13. The CDR3 here is CASGWWTSRRGDTGELFF. DNA of the CDR3: TGTGCTAGTGGTTGGTGGACTAGCAGGCGGGGGGACACCGGGGAGCTGTTTTTT.

This clonotype has at least ten counts. The rearrangement uses TRBV6-1 and TRBJ2-3, with D perhaps matching TRBD2 (6 bases). With 1 base removed from V and 3 bases from J, the gap between germline ends came to 14 bases. This CDR3 has 16 amino acids. The germline gives CDR1 MNHNS, CDR2 SASEGT. In DNA form, the CDR3 reads TGTGCCAGCAGTGAAGGACCTAGCGTGAGAACAGATACGCAGTATTTT. This sequence encodes CASSEGPSVRTDTQYF.

This clonotype was observed a few times. This chain uses TRBV14 with TRBJ2-3, with TRBD2 matching 9 bases. Germline CDR1 and CDR2: SGHDN and FVKESK. V was pared by 3 bases and J by 2 bases, with 6 bases of the junction left unmatched. There are 16 residues in the CDR3. CDR3 nucleotide sequence: TGTGCCAGCAGCCACCGGGGGACTAGCTACACAGATACGCAGTATTTT. This sequence encodes CASSHRGTSYTDTQYF.

The chain has TRBV28 and TRBJ2-1; 13 positions agree with TRBD2. Per germline, CDR1 MDHEN and CDR2 SYDVKM. There are 16 residues in the CDR3. The CDR3 DNA is TGTGCTTCGGACAGGGGACTAGCGGGACTCCTCAATGAGCAGTTCTTC. Translating it yields CASDRGLAGLLNEQFF. The complete variable domain, with remaining parts taken from reference TRBV28 and TRBJ2-1, reads DVKVTQSSRYLVKRTGEKVFLECVQDMDHENMFWYRQDPGLGLRLIYFSYDVKMKEKGDIPEGYSVSREKKERFSLILESASTNQTSMYLCASDRGLAGLLNEQFFGPGTRLTVL.

The rearrangement joins TRBV5-1 to TRBJ1-4, with TRBD1 as a possible D gene (5 bases). Germline V CDR1 and CDR2: SGHRS, YFSETQ. The CDR3 is made up of 16 amino acids. V gave up 0 bases and J gave up 0 bases, with 9 bases separating them. CDR3 residues: CASSLEGMATNEKLFF. Written as DNA, the CDR3 is TGCGCCAGCAGCTTGGAGGGGATGGCAACTAATGAAAAACTGTTTTTT.

V usage is TRBV7-2 and J usage is TRBJ2-3; possible D gene TRBD1, 5 bases. Per germline, CDR1 SGHTA and CDR2 FQGNSA. CDR3 length: 14 amino acids. Trimming shortened V by 6 bases and J by 4 bases, and 14 bases separated the two germline ends. The CDR3 DNA is TGTGCCAGCAGAAACACAGGCTGGGCAGATACGCAGTATTTT. Amino acid sequence: CASRNTGWADTQYF.

This clonotype has just a few counts. This chain links TRBV28 with TRBJ1-6, with 9 bases aligning to TRBD1. Trimming at V came to 3 bases and at J to 9 bases, leaving 15 bases not matched to a gene. The V gene's germline CDR1 is MDHEN and CDR2 SYDVKM. The CDR3 has 18 residues. The DNA of the CDR3 is TGTGCCAGCAGTTTTGATCATTTAGGGACAGGGTTCCTTTCACCCCTCCACTTT. It codes for CASSFDHLGTGFLSPLHF.

This clonotype has a count of ten or more. The rearrangement uses TRBV24-1 and TRBJ2-3; TRBD1 aligns across 8 bases. CDR1 and CDR2 from the germline V gene are KGHDR and SFDVKD. Trimming removed 9 bases from V and 3 bases from J; junction bases left unmatched: 13. The CDR3 spans 16 residues. CDR3 protein: CATRPTGDRRTDTQYF. The CDR3 region has the DNA TGTGCCACCCGACCGACGGGGGACAGGCGAACAGATACGCAGTATTTT.